The table lists the clone carrying this T cell receptor beta chain with a count of one. Germline values: CDR1 SGHAT, CDR2 FQNNGV. The CDR3 has 15 amino acids. The J segment lost 5 bases and the V segment lost 6 bases, leaving 11 bases of the junction unmatched. The sample is drawn from a study of long-term antiretroviral therapy in people with HIV. This was the immunoSEQ v3.0 assay at survey level. Some clones are missing from TCRdb's copy, which holds only in-frame ones; the method was immunoSEQ multiplex PCR. The data show 44,000 or so clones, 90% to 95% seen once. The samples, holding about 0.95-10 million cryopreserved PBMC, were thawed before DNA extraction was carried out.

The material was unsorted PBMCs, obtained 3.7 years after starting antiretroviral therapy. The source of this sequence is a woman between 50 and 59 years old with HIV. V and J are TRBV11-2 and TRBJ2-7; 9 positions match TRBD1. CDR3 in DNA: TGTGCCAGCAGTTTCGGGACAGGGAGAAGCCACGAGCAGTACTTC. Translation gives CASSFGTGRSHEQYF.